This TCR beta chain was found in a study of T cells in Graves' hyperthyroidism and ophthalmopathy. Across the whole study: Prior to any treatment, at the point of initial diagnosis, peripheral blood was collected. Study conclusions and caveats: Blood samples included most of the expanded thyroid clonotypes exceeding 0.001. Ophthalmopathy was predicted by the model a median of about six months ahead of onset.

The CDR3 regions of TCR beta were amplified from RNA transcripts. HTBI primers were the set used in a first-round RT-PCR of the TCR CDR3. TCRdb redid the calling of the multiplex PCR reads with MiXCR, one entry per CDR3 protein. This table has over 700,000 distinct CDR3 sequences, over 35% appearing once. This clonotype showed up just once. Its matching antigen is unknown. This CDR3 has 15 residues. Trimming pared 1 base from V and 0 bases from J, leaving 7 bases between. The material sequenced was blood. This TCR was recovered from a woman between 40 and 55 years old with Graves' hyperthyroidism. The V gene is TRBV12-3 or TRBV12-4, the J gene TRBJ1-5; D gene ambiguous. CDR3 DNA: TGTGCCAGCAGTTTAGGCGTCCATAGCAATCAGCCCCAGCATTTT. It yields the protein CASSLGVHSNQPQHF.